This T cell receptor (beta chain) was captured in a study of PD-L1 blockade in urothelial cancer. The time point: pretreatment peripheral blood. The CDR3 has 14 residues. Germline V gives CDR1 SGDLS, CDR2 YYNGEE. With 0 bases clipped from V and 6 bases from J, the junction kept 5 bases outside the gene matches. Repertoires were generated with immunoSEQ multiplex PCR, while TCRdb's copy carries only in-frame clones and drops some. The sample holds about 72,000 clones, approximately 83% seen once. The source is a man aged 60-69 years with urothelial cancer. The sequencing here drew on PBMCs, taken around atezolizumab (anti-PD-L1) treatment. This chain links TRBV9 with TRBJ1-2; 7 bases are shared with TRBD1. The CDR3 here is CASSVEGASDGYTF. CDR3 DNA sequence: TGTGCCAGCAGCGTAGAGGGGGCGTCGGATGGCTACACCTTC.